Included here is one T cell receptor beta chain sequence, with context. Antigen: not known. Most PBMC samples had 480 ng input DNA in six replicates. TCRdb's table, derived via immunoSEQ multiplex PCR, lists solely in-frame clones and lacks some. The sample consists of 55,000 to 75,000 clones, 79% of them appearing once. These data are taken from a study of neoadjuvant anti-PD-1 for oral cavity cancer. Overall study findings and caveats: Only three patients per response group were TCR-analyzed; validation needed. Higher pretreatment Treg/Th17 ratios tracked higher pretreatment blood clonality.

Patients had newly diagnosed, untreated stage II-IVA oral cavity squamous cell carcinoma. Trimming left V 3 bases short and J 1 base short, with 11 bases between. The CDR3 extends over 15 amino acids. Germline V gene sequence: CDR1 MNHNS, CDR2 SASEGT. The sample was PBMCs, taken before nivolumab (anti-PD-1) treatment. V is TRBV6-1 and J is TRBJ2-3; D gene ambiguous. The sequence was collected from a person aged 35 to 85 with oral cavity squamous cell carcinoma. The CDR3 reads CASSETHPGTDTQYF. Written as DNA, the CDR3 is TGTGCCAGCAGTGAGACACACCCCGGCACAGATACGCAGTATTTT.